One sample yielded the 5 T cell receptor beta chains listed below, sequenced in a study of control samples from healthy donors and cancer patients. The table came from immunoSEQ multiplex PCR; TCRdb's copy has only in-frame clones and leaves some out. The sample has 150,000 to 200,000 clones, around 87% seen once; the top ten hold approximately 1.4%. Sample: blood. The origin of the receptors is a woman in her forties or fifties in good health.

The chain links TRBV9 to TRBJ1-2; possibly TRBD1 for D (5 bases). Germline CDR1 is SGDLS and CDR2 is YYNGEE. This CDR3 is 16 amino acids long. V was cut by 0 bases and J by 6 bases, with 18 bases left in between. This CDR3 is CASSVDRNQQVDGYTF. The CDR3 region has the DNA TGTGCCAGCAGCGTAGATCGGAACCAACAGGTAGATGGCTACACCTTC.

This chain links TRBV7-9 with TRBJ1-3; D is ambiguous. Germline assignment: CDR1 SEHNR and CDR2 FQNEAQ (reference sequence). This CDR3 is 16 amino acids long. Trimming pared 2 bases from V and 4 bases from J, leaving 15 bases between. In DNA, the CDR3 is TGTGCCAGCAGCTTATTAGGATTTCTCCCCGGAAACACCATATATTTT. Its translation: CASSLLGFLPGNTIYF.

V gene TRBV27 combines with J gene TRBJ2-3, with D hard to call. The CDR3 totals 13 residues. In germline, CDR1 is MNHEY, CDR2 SMNVEV (reference sequence). Trimming removed 2 bases at V and 0 bases at J, with 3 bases between. DNA of the CDR3: TGTGCCAGCAGTTTAGGGAGCACAGATACGCAGTATTTT. It encodes CASSLGSTDTQYF.

V and J are TRBV2 and TRBJ1-4; D is unclear. Deletions cut 0 bases from V and 12 bases from J, with 5 bases between. The CDR3 is 11 amino acids. Per the germline V gene, CDR1 is SNHLY and CDR2 is FYNNEI. The CDR3 loop is CASSEASQLFF. DNA for the CDR3: TGTGCCAGCAGTGAAGCATCGCAACTGTTTTTT.

The chain joins TRBV5-4 to TRBJ2-7; D is perhaps TRBD1 (6 bases). V lost 7 bases, J lost 0 bases, and 11 bases lay in between. CDR1 is SGHNT and CDR2 is YYREEE in the germline V gene (reference sequence). The CDR3 length is 13 residues. The CDR3 protein is CASQNRDSYEQYF. The CDR3 DNA reads TGTGCCAGCCAGAACAGGGACTCCTACGAGCAGTACTTC.